A single T cell receptor (beta chain) is shown here with its context. Antigen: not known. The data were obtained in a study of cytomegalovirus exposure and HLA in healthy donors. General study points: Many donors shared some public TCRs, even though most TCR sequences were rare.

V was clipped by 3 bases and J by 4 bases, with 5 bases between them. The CDR3 spans 12 residues. The germline V gene encodes CDR1 KGHSY and CDR2 FQNENV. With 60 Vbeta and 13 Jbeta primers, the PCR was carried out. Sequencing was performed with immunoSEQ multiplex PCR; in TCRdb, only in-frame clones are kept and a portion is missing. The sample shows 100,000 to 150,000 clones, under 20% of them seen only once. Sequencing was carried out using PBMCs. This chain connects TRBV16 to TRBJ2-3, with D perhaps TRBD2 (5 bases). The origin of this receptor is a female donor in good health and CMV-seropositive. The CDR3 nucleotides read TGTGCCAGCAGCCACGGGGCAGATACGCAGTATTTT. Its protein product is CASSHGADTQYF.